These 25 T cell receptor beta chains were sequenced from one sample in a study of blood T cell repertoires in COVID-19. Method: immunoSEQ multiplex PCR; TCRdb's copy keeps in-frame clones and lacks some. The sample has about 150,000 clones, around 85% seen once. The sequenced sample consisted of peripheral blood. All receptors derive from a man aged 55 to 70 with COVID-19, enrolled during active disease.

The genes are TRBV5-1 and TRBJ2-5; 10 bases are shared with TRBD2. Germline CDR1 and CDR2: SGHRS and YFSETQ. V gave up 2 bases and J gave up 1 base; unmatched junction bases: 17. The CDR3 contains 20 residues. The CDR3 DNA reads TGCGCCAGCAGCTTTGTTACCGGACTAGCGGCCTACTACGGCCAAGAGACCCAGTACTTC. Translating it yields CASSFVTGLAAYYGQETQYF.

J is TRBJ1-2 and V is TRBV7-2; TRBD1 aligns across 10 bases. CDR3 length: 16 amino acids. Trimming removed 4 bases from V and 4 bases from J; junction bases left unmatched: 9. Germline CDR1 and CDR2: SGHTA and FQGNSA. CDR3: CASSSPGTGVGYGYTF. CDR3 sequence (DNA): TGTGCCAGCAGCTCTCCCGGGACAGGGGTCGGCTATGGCTACACCTTC.

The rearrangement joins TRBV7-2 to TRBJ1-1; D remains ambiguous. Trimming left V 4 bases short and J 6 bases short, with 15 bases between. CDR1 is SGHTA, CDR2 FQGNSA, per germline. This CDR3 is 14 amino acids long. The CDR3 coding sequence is TGTGCCAGCAGCTCGGCCCGGGGATTCGCTGAAGCTTTCTTT. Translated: CASSSARGFAEAFF.

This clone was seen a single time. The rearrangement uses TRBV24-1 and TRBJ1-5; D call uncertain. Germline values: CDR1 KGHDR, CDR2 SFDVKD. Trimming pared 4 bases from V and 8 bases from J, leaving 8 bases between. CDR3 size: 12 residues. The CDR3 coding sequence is TGTGCCACCAGTGACATCGGGGAGCCCCAGCATTTT. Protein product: CATSDIGEPQHF.

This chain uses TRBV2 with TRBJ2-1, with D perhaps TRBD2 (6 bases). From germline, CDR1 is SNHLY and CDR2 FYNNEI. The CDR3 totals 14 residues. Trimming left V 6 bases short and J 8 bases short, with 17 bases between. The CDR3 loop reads CASSRDSMFDEQFF. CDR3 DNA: TGTGCCAGCAGCCGGGACTCCATGTTCGATGAGCAGTTCTTC.

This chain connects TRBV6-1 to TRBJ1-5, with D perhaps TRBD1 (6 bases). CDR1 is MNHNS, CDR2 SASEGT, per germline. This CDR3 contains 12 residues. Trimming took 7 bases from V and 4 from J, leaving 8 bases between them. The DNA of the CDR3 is TGTGCCAGCAAACAGGGAAATCAGCCCCAGCATTTT. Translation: CASKQGNQPQHF.

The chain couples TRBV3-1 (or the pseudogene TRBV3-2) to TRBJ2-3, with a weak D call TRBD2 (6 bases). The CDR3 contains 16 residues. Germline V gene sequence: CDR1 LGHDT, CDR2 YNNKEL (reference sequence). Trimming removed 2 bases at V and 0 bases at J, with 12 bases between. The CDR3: CASSQQRGMSTDTQYF. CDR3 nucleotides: TGTGCCAGCAGCCAACAGCGCGGGATGAGCACAGATACGCAGTATTTT.

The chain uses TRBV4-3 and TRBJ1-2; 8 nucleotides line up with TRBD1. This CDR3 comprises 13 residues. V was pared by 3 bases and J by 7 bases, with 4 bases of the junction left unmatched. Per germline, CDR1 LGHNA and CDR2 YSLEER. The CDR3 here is CASSQTGAGGYTF. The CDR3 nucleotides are TGCGCCAGCAGCCAGACAGGGGCCGGTGGCTACACCTTC.

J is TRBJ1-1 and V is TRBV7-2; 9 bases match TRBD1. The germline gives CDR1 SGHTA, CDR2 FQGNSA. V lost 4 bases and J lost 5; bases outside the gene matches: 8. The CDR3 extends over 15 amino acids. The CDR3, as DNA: TGTGCCAGCAGCTCTGGGACAGGGCGGGGGACTGAAGCTTTCTTT. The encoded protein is CASSSGTGRGTEAFF.

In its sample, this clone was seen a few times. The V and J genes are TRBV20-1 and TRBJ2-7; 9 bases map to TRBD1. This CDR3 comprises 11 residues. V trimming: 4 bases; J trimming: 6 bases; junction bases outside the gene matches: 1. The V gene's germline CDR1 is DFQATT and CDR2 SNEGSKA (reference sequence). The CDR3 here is CSAMDRGEQYF. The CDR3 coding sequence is TGCAGTGCTATGGACAGGGGCGAGCAGTACTTC.

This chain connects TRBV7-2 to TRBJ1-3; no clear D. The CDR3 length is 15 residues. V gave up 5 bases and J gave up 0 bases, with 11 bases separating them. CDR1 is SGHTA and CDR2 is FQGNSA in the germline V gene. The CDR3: CASSNFMSSGNTIYF. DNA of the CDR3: TGTGCCAGCAGCAATTTCATGAGCTCTGGAAACACCATATATTTT.

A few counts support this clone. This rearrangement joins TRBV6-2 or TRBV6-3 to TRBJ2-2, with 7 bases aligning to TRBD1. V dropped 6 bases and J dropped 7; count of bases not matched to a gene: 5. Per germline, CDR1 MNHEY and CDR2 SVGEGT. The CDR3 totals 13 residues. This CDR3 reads CASSKTGVGELFF. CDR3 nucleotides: TGTGCCAGCAGCAAAACAGGGGTCGGGGAGCTGTTTTTT.

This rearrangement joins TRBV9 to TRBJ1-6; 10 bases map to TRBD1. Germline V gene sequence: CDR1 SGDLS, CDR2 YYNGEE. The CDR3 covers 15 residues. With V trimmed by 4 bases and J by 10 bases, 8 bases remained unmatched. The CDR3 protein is CASSSAGTGVSPLHF. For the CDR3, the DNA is TGTGCCAGCAGCTCTGCCGGGACAGGGGTCTCACCCCTCCACTTT.

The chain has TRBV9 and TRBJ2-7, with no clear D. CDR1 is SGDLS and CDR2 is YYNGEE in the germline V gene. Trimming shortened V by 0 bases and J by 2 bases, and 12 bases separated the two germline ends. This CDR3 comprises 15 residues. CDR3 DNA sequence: TGTGCCAGCAGCGTAGCTAGTTCCTATACCTACGAGCAGTACTTC. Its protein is CASSVASSYTYEQYF.

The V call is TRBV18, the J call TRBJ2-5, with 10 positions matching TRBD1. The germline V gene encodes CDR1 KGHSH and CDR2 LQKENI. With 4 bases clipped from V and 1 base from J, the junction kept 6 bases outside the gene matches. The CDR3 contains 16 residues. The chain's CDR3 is CASSQMTGGGQETQYF. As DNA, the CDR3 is TGTGCCAGCTCACAGATGACAGGGGGCGGCCAAGAGACCCAGTACTTC.

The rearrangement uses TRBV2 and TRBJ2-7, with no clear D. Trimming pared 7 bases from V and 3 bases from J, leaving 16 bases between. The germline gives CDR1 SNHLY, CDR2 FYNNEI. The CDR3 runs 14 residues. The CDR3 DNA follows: TGTGCCAGCACCGATCAGGTCCGGATCTACGAGCAGTACTTC. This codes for CASTDQVRIYEQYF.

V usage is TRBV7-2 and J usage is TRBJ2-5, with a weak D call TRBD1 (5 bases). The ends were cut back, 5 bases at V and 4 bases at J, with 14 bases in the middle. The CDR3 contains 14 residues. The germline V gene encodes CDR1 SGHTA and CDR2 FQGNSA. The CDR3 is CASSPFRGGETQYF. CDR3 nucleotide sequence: TGTGCCAGCAGCCCCTTTAGGGGTGGAGAGACCCAGTACTTC.

In nucleotides, the CDR3 is TGTGCCAGTAGTATCCAGGGCTGGGGGGGCACAGATACGCAGTATTTT. This gives the protein CASSIQGWGGTDTQYF. J is TRBJ2-3 and V is TRBV19, with a possible D match to TRBD2 (6 bases). Per the germline V gene, CDR1 is LNHDA and CDR2 is SQIVND (reference sequence). The V and J ends lost 3 bases and 1 base respectively, with 14 bases between them. The CDR3 loop spans 16 amino acids.

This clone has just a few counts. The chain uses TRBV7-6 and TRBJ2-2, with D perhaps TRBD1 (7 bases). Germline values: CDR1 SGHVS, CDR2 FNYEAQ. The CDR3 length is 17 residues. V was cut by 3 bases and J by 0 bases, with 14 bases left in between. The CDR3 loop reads CASSLYGGTANTGELFF. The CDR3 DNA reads TGTGCCAGCAGCTTGTATGGCGGGACAGCGAACACCGGGGAGCTGTTTTTT.

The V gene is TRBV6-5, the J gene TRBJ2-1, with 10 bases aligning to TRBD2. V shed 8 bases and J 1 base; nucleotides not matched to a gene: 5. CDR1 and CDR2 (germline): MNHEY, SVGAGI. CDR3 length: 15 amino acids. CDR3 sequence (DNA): TGTGCCAGCTGTAGCGGGGGGATGTCCTACAATGAGCAGTTCTTC. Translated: CASCSGGMSYNEQFF.

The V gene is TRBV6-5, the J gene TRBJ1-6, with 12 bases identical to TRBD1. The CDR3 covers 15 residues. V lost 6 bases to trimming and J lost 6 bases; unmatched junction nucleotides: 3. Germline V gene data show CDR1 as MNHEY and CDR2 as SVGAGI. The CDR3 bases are TGTGCCAGCAGCGGGACAGGGGGCGGTAATTCACCCCTCCACTTT. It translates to CASSGTGGGNSPLHF.

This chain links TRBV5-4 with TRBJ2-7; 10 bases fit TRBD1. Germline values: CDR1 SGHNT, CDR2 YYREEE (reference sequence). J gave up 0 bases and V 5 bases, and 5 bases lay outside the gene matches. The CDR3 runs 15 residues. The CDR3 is CASRDRDRGSYEQYF. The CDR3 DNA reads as TGTGCCAGCAGAGACCGGGACAGGGGCTCCTACGAGCAGTACTTC.

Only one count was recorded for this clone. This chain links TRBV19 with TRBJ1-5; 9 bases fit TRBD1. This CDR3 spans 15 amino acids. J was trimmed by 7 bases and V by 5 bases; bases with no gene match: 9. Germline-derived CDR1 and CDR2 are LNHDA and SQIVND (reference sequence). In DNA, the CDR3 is TGTGCCAGTAGTCCCCAGACAGGGGGAAGACAGCCCCAGCATTTT. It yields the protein CASSPQTGGRQPQHF.

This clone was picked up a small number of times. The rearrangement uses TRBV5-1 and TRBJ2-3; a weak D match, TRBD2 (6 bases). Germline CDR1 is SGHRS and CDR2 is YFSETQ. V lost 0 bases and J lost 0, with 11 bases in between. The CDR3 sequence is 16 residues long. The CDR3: CASSLEPSVSTDTQYF. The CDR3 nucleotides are TGCGCCAGCAGCTTGGAACCTAGCGTCAGCACAGATACGCAGTATTTT.

The CDR3 DNA sequence: TGCAGCGCAAGGACAGGGTCGTATGAAAAACTGTTTTTT. Its protein is CSARTGSYEKLFF. The gene calls are TRBV29-1 and TRBJ1-4; 8 bases agree with TRBD1. The CDR3 consists of 13 residues. CDR1 and CDR2 (germline): SQVTM, ANQGSEA. J lost 6 bases, V lost 7 bases, and 7 bases had no gene match.